Sequencing of this T cell receptor beta chain was carried out in a study of blood T cell repertoires in COVID-19. Profiling relied on immunoSEQ multiplex PCR, and the TCRdb table lists in-frame clones only, not all of them. The repertoire holds hundreds of thousands of clones, with around 83% as singletons. V was cut by 1 base and J by 8 bases, with 8 bases left in between. Germline CDR1 SEHNR, CDR2 FQNEAQ (reference sequence). The CDR3 extends over 13 amino acids. The receptor was isolated from a man older than 75 with acute or convalescent COVID-19. This chain uses TRBV7-9 with TRBJ1-4; the D is unclear. The sample was peripheral blood. CDR3 protein: CASSLDPLEKLFF. Written as DNA, the CDR3 is TGTGCCAGCAGCTTAGACCCTCTAGAAAAACTGTTTTTT.